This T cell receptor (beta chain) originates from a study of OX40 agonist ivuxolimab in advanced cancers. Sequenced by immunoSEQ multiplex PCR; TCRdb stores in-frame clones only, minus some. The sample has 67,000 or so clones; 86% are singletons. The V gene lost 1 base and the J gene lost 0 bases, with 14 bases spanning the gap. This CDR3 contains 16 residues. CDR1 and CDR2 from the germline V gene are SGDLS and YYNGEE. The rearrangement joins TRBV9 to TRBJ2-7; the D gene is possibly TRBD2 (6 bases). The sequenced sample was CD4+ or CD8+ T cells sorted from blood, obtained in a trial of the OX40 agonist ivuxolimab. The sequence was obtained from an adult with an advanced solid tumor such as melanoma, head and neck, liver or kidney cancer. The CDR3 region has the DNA TGTGCCAGCAGCGTATCCAGTAGCGGTCACTCCTACGAGCAGTACTTC. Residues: CASSVSSSGHSYEQYF.